This T cell receptor (beta chain) was sequenced for a study of control samples from healthy donors and cancer patients. TCRdb keeps only in-frame clones here, not all; method: immunoSEQ multiplex PCR. The data contain 120,000 to 150,000 clones, 89% of them singletons. With V trimmed by 1 base and J by 1 base, 0 bases remained unmatched. The CDR3 is 15 residues long. Per germline, CDR1 LGHNA and CDR2 YSLEER. The sequenced sample was blood. This sequence was found in a young man in good health. The chain carries TRBV4-3 and TRBJ1-5; 8 bases align to TRBD1. CDR3: CASSQGTGSNQPQHF. The CDR3 coding sequence is TGCGCCAGCAGCCAAGGGACAGGGAGCAATCAGCCCCAGCATTTT.